The rows below give T cell receptor beta chains drawn from one sample of a study of long-term antiretroviral therapy in people with HIV. The method was immunoSEQ multiplex PCR; TCRdb's version includes in-frame clones alone and lacks a portion of them. The sample comprises 17,000 or so clones, about four fifths of which are singletons, and 15% rests with the top ten. The sequencing here drew on unsorted PBMCs, taken roughly 2.4 years before starting antiretroviral therapy. The receptors were gathered from a woman aged 45 to 65 with HIV. CDR3s include the opening cysteine and the closing phenylalanine or tryptophan. The order of the fields is V gene, J gene, D gene, CDR3 protein. D genes are given only for firm matches.

TRBV7-2	TRBJ2-5	.	CASSLGRETQYF
TRBV19	TRBJ1-5	.	CASTRLLQGDQPQHF
TRBV15	TRBJ1-2	.	CATSRDSRGGYGYTF
TRBV5-8	TRBJ2-2	.	CALWALNTGELFF
TRBV7-2	TRBJ1-2	TRBD1	CASSLGQSYGYTF
TRBV18	TRBJ1-1	TRBD1	CASSMGQGVGTEAFF
TRBV6-6	TRBJ2-1	TRBD2	CASSYGGTKNEQFF
TRBV5-4	TRBJ2-7	.	CASSWGQTEQYF
TRBV6-1	TRBJ2-3	TRBD1	CASSVRDSNADTQYF
TRBV9	TRBJ1-1	TRBD1	CASSETGGDTEAFF
TRBV14	TRBJ2-3	.	CASSQGVTQYF
TRBV7-2	TRBJ2-5	TRBD1	CASSLDRGTQYF
TRBV10-3	TRBJ1-1	.	CAISDAGPNTEAFF
TRBV27	TRBJ2-6	.	CASSLGRSSGANVLTF
TRBV11-1	TRBJ2-7	.	CASSWGDFYEQYF
TRBV11-2	TRBJ2-7	TRBD2	CASSFNLAGVNGEQYF
TRBV7-9	TRBJ1-6	.	CASSLGSGFYNSPLHF
TRBV5-4	TRBJ2-7	.	CASSSGGYEQYF
TRBV7-2	TRBJ2-2	TRBD2	CASSLVRGVTGELFF
TRBV2	TRBJ1-6	.	CASRAGSNSPLHF
TRBV4-1	TRBJ1-1	.	CASRINLRQGRENTEAFF
TRBV28	TRBJ1-5	TRBD1	CASSLWSRGGNQPQHF
TRBV7-8	TRBJ2-3	TRBD2	CASSAAAGGTDTQYF
TRBV6-6	TRBJ1-2	.	CASSYSSGPNYGYTF
TRBV7-9	TRBJ1-5	TRBD1	CASSLAPRDRGRDQPQHF
TRBV7-9	TRBJ2-3	TRBD1	CASTLTGVVTDTQYF
TRBV9	TRBJ1-6	.	CASSPPGRIGNSPLHF
TRBV7-7	TRBJ2-1	TRBD1	CASSSGQGTYNEQFF
TRBV27	TRBJ1-2	TRBD1	CASSSGQGGGYTF
TRBV4-2	TRBJ2-7	TRBD2	CASSHAGLAGSSYEQYF
TRBV9	TRBJ1-1	.	CASSVGMDEAFF
TRBV11-3	TRBJ2-3	TRBD1	CASSLGGQGADTQYF
TRBV7-2	TRBJ2-1	TRBD2	CASSLGAGGYNEQFF
TRBV30	TRBJ1-1	.	CAWTRQALNTEAFF
TRBV28	TRBJ1-5	.	CASSLLPRGLRQPQHF
TRBV5-6	TRBJ2-3	.	CASSLPGERGTDTQYF
TRBV6-1	TRBJ1-1	TRBD1	CASMDRDEAFF
TRBV11-1	TRBJ2-1	.	CASSLSFLAQYNEQFF
TRBV7-8	TRBJ2-7	.	CASSTAGVEQYF
TRBV11-2	TRBJ2-1	.	CASSLGSTAYNEQFF
TRBV5-6	TRBJ1-1	.	CASSFGGRNTEAFF